A single count supports the clone carrying this T cell receptor (beta chain). Its antigen is still unknown. Trimming pared 3 bases from V and 3 bases from J, leaving 12 bases between. This CDR3 has 14 amino acids. Germline-derived CDR1 and CDR2 are MGHRA and YSYEKL. The entry originates in a study of shared clonotypes between healthy human individuals. Deep was the level at which the assay was run. The data were produced by immunoSEQ multiplex PCR, yet TCRdb's version contains in-frame clones alone and is incomplete. Of about 800,000 clones in the sample, around 96% were seen once. The naive CD8 fraction comprised CD45RO-negative cells positively selected for CCR7 and excluded terminally differentiated effector memory CD45RA+ cells. Study conclusions and caveats: Relative to memory subsets, naive subsets generally showed larger estimated richness. Clonotype sharing among donors was expected to depend on sequencing depth.

The specimen sequenced was naive CD8+ T cells sorted from blood. This receptor was obtained from a man in his thirties or forties in good health. This chain joins TRBV4-1 and TRBJ2-7; D possibly matches TRBD1 or TRBD2 (6 bases each). In nucleotides, the CDR3 is TGCGCCAGCAGCCAGATAGGGGGGAACTACGAGCAGTACTTC. Translated, it gives CASSQIGGNYEQYF.